This is a list of T cell receptor beta chains from one sample in a study of T cell responses to AZD1222 COVID-19 vaccine. Only in-frame clones appear in the TCRdb table, and some are missing; sequencing was by immunoSEQ multiplex PCR. The data show 110,000 to 150,000 clones, with approximately 90% seen just once and under 4.5% held by the top ten. The material was peripheral blood, obtained on day 0 of AZD1222 vaccination. The receptors come from an adult in good health. Each CDR3 is given with its conserved first and last residue. A D gene is named only where the DNA matches it firmly. The size of a clone is reported for some rows only, either as once, few or many, or as a class for expanded clones.

.	TRBV11-2	TRBJ2-7	.	TGTGCCAGCAGCTTAGGGGTCTACCTCTACGAGCAGTACTTC	CASSLGVYLYEQYF
.	TRBV12-3/TRBV12-4	TRBJ1-4	.	TGTGCCAGCAGGCCCAAGGAAGAGGAAAAACTGTTTTTT	CASRPKEEEKLFF
TRBD2	TRBV7-3	TRBJ2-1	.	TGTGCCAGCAGCGCGGGACTAGCGGGGCCCCTCCATGAGCAGTTCTTC	CASSAGLAGPLHEQFF
.	TRBV12-5	TRBJ1-1	once	TGTGCTAGTGGCTACTTTATGGTTAGCACTGAAGCTTTCTTT	CASGYFMVSTEAFF
TRBD1	TRBV18	TRBJ1-3	.	TGTGCCAGCTCACCCAGACAGGGGCGGGCTGGAAACACCATATATTTT	CASSPRQGRAGNTIYF
.	TRBV10-3	TRBJ1-2	.	TGTGCCATCAGCTCAGGGAAAACCGGGGGCGGCGACTATGGCTACACCTTC	CAISSGKTGGGDYGYTF
.	TRBV6-5	TRBJ1-2	.	TGTGCCAGCAGCAGGCCGGGACGCAACGTCGGCTACACCTTC	CASSRPGRNVGYTF
TRBD1	TRBV29-1	TRBJ1-1	.	TGCAGCGTCCGACAGGGGGAGAACACTGAAGCTTTCTTT	CSVRQGENTEAFF
.	TRBV7-8	TRBJ1-1	.	TGTGCCAGCAGCTTAGGCTTTAGGGGGAACACTGAAGCTTTCTTT	CASSLGFRGNTEAFF
.	TRBV5-1	TRBJ2-2	.	TGCGCCAGCAGCCATACCCGGACAGTGAACACCGGGGAGCTGTTTTTT	CASSHTRTVNTGELFF
TRBD1	TRBV5-1	TRBJ2-7	few	TGCGCCAGCAGCCCGGGACAGGGAATTGCCGAGCAGTACTTC	CASSPGQGIAEQYF
TRBD2	TRBV4-2	TRBJ2-3	.	TGTGCCAGCAGTCAGGGGCCGGCGCGGGAGGGCCCGGGCGATACGCAGTATTTT	CASSQGPAREGPGDTQYF
.	TRBV25-1	TRBJ2-1	.	TGTGCCAGCAGTGAAGTGAGGAGAGACTGGCAGTTCTTC	CASSEVRRDWQFF
.	TRBV6-5	TRBJ2-1	.	TGTGCCAGCAGTTCCTTTAGGGCGGGATCCTACAATGAGCAGTTCTTC	CASSSFRAGSYNEQFF
.	TRBV27	TRBJ1-1	.	TGTGCCAGCAGTTCCCCCGCTACCCCCGCTGAAGCTTTCTTT	CASSSPATPAEAFF
.	TRBV15	TRBJ1-2	.	TGTGCCACCAGCAGAGTTTTTGGGGAGGGCTACACCTTC	CATSRVFGEGYTF
.	TRBV19	TRBJ1-2	.	TGTGCCAGTAGTATTCAGAAGGCTAACTATGGCTACACCTTC	CASSIQKANYGYTF
.	TRBV27	TRBJ2-7	.	TGTGCCAGCAGTTTGCGGTATACCTACGAGCAGTACTTC	CASSLRYTYEQYF
.	TRBV30	TRBJ1-2	.	TGTGCCTGGAGTGTAAGGCCAAACTATGGCTACACCTTC	CAWSVRPNYGYTF
.	TRBV7-2	TRBJ2-7	.	TGTGCCAGCAGCTTAGGGATTTCCTACGAGCAGTACTTC	CASSLGISYEQYF
TRBD1	TRBV7-3	TRBJ2-3	once	TGTGCCAGCAGCGCCCCAGGGGGCGATACGCAGTATTTT	CASSAPGGDTQYF
TRBD2	TRBV4-1	TRBJ2-7	once	TGCGCCAGCAGCCAAGCTCTAGCGGGGTACTACGAGCAGTACTTC	CASSQALAGYYEQYF
.	TRBV19	TRBJ1-1	few	TGTGCCAGTAGTATAAAGGCAGTTACGGCTGAAGCTTTCTTT	CASSIKAVTAEAFF
.	TRBV7-9	TRBJ1-5	.	TGTGCCAGCAGCTTCCCAAATCAGCCCCAGCATTTT	CASSFPNQPQHF
.	TRBV27	TRBJ2-2	few	TGTGCCAGCAGACGGCTGCCGACCGGGGAGCTGTTTTTT	CASRRLPTGELFF
.	TRBV9	TRBJ1-1	.	TGTGCCAGCAGCCTTAGTCCCCACCTCTCCGCCCCGTTACCTTTCTTT	CASSLSPHLSAPLPFF
.	TRBV12-3/TRBV12-4	TRBJ1-1	.	TGTGCCAGCAGTTGGTCGGGGACTGAAGCTTTCTTT	CASSWSGTEAFF
.	TRBV21-1	TRBJ1-5	.	TGTGCCAGCAGCAAATGGGGCAGGGGTGATCATCAGCCCCAGCATTTT	CASSKWGRGDHQPQHF
.	TRBV7-4	TRBJ1-4	.	TGTGCCAGCAGCTTAAGGGCAACTAATGAAAAACTGTTTTTT	CASSLRATNEKLFF
.	TRBV19	TRBJ2-1	.	TGTGCCTCACAGCGCACGGTAAATGAGCAGTTCTTC	CASQRTVNEQFF
TRBD2	TRBV5-4	TRBJ2-7	.	TGTGCCAGCAGCTTGGTCCCCACTAGCGGGGTCACTTACGAGCAGTACTTC	CASSLVPTSGVTYEQYF
.	TRBV7-2	TRBJ2-7	.	TGTGCCAGCAGCCCTGATTCCGGGAGACTCGGCGAGCAGTACTTC	CASSPDSGRLGEQYF
.	TRBV15	TRBJ2-1	.	TGTGCCACCAGCCCCCGGGACACTCACAATGAGCAGTTCTTC	CATSPRDTHNEQFF
.	TRBV7-8	TRBJ2-7	.	TGTGCCAGCAGCTTAGCGCGCCAGGATTACGAGCAGTACTTC	CASSLARQDYEQYF
TRBD1	TRBV5-1	TRBJ2-1	.	TGCGCCAGCAGCTTGGGGTCAGGGGGTGAAAACAATGAGCAGTTCTTC	CASSLGSGGENNEQFF
TRBD2	TRBV3-1/TRBV3-2	TRBJ2-1	once	TGTGCCAGCAGCCTGAGGACTAGCGGGGTTGGTGAGCAGTTCTTC	CASSLRTSGVGEQFF
.	TRBV4-3	TRBJ2-6	.	TGCGCCAGCAGCCAGCATTCAGTATCTGGGGCCAACGTCCTGACTTTC	CASSQHSVSGANVLTF
.	TRBV27	TRBJ1-2	.	TGTGCCAGCAGTTTACAGGGGTTACTGACGGATGGCTACACCTTC	CASSLQGLLTDGYTF
TRBD2	TRBV7-9	TRBJ2-1	.	TGTGCCAGCAGTGCGCTAGCGGGAAGCAATGAGCAGTTCTTC	CASSALAGSNEQFF
TRBD2	TRBV27	TRBJ2-7	.	TGTGCCAGCAGTTCTCAGGGACTACCTTACTACGAGCAGTACTTC	CASSSQGLPYYEQYF
.	TRBV10-2	TRBJ2-7	few	TGCGCCAGCAGTGAGATGGCGCCACTTCGGAACCCCCACGAGCAGTACTTC	CASSEMAPLRNPHEQYF
.	TRBV5-4	TRBJ1-1	.	TGTGCCAGCAGCTTGGACCGGGGCAACCCAGATAAAGCTTTCTTT	CASSLDRGNPDKAFF
.	TRBV6-1	TRBJ1-2	.	TGTGCCAGCAGTGAGGACCTGTACTATGGCTACACCTTC	CASSEDLYYGYTF
.	TRBV2	TRBJ2-3	.	TGTGCCAGCGGATTACCGAGTAGCGGAAGCACAGATACGCAGTATTTT	CASGLPSSGSTDTQYF
TRBD1	TRBV3-1/TRBV3-2	TRBJ1-6	.	TGTGCCAGCACCCAACGACAGGGGGGTAATTCACCCCTCCACTTT	CASTQRQGGNSPLHF
.	TRBV20-1	TRBJ2-7	.	TGCAGTGCTGGGGACACCTACGAGCAGTACTTC	CSAGDTYEQYF